Given below is one T cell receptor (beta chain) in context. As yet, its antigen is unknown. Genomic DNA belonging to each subset was distributed in equal measure over several immunoSEQ plates. In the original analysis: ImmunoSEQ sequences covered only the junction and lacked quality scores; filtering therefore differed. The table came from immunoSEQ multiplex PCR; TCRdb's copy has only in-frame clones and leaves some out. That table furnishes V, J and clone size, whereas the DNA furnished D and trimming. The sample consists of about 2.4 million clones, just over 90% of them appearing once. This record belongs to a study of shared clonotypes between healthy human individuals. CDR1 WNHNN and CDR2 SYGVQD come from the germline V gene (reference sequence). V lost 4 bases and J 2 bases, leaving 8 bases between the germline ends. The CDR3 has 13 amino acids. Study-wide points: Lower generation probabilities were found for non-shared clonotypes than for those shared by all four donors. With few donors, the genetic and exposure-history diversity represented was limited.

The material sequenced was naive CD4+ T cells sorted from blood. Subset given: CD45RA+ positively selected. The chain couples TRBV10-1 to TRBJ2-5; D may be TRBD1 (6 bases). This clonotype was sampled from a man in his late teens or twenties in good health. The CDR3 spells CASSGQAQETQYF. The CDR3 nucleotides read TGCGCCAGCAGTGGACAGGCGCAAGAGACCCAGTACTTC.